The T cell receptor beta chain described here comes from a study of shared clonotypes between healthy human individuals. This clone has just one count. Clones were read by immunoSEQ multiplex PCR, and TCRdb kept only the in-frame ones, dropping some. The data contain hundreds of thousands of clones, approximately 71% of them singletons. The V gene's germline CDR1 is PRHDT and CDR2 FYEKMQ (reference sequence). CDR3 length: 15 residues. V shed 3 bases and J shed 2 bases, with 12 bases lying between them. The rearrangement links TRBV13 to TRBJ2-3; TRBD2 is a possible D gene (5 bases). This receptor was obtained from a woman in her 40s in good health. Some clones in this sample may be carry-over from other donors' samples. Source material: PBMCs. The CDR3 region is CASSLGSSFTDTQYF. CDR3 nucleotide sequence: TGTGCCAGCAGCTTGGGGAGTTCGTTCACAGATACGCAGTATTTT.